A selection of T cell receptor beta chains follows, all from one sample in a study of blood T cell repertoires in COVID-19. TCRdb's copy holds only in-frame clones and misses some; the assay was immunoSEQ multiplex PCR. The sample carries 300,000 to 450,000 clones, roughly 85% recorded once. Source material: peripheral blood. The receptors here all came from a woman under 30 with acute or convalescent COVID-19. Both conserved end residues are part of each CDR3. A D gene is named only where the DNA matches it firmly. Some rows mark clone size as missing; the rest say once, few, many or name a class of expanded clone.

J	D	V	size	CDR3	DNA
TRBJ2-1	TRBD2	TRBV29-1	-	CSVDRWGGTSGSIRNEQFF	TGCAGCGTCGATCGTTGGGGTGGGACTAGCGGGAGTATTAGGAATGAGCAGTTCTTC
TRBJ1-6	-	TRBV19	-	CASSIEGFDSPLHF	TGTGCCAGTAGTATAGAGGGCTTCGATTCACCCCTCCACTTT
TRBJ2-2	TRBD1	TRBV7-9	-	CASSPNRGSGELFF	TGTGCCAGCAGCCCGAACAGGGGGTCCGGGGAGCTGTTTTTT
TRBJ2-3	TRBD1	TRBV4-1	-	CASSQVGTDAQYF	TGCGCCAGCAGCCAAGTCGGGACAGATGCGCAGTATTTT
TRBJ2-3	TRBD1	TRBV6-1	-	CASSERGDRGTDTQYF	TGTGCCAGCAGTGAAAGGGGAGACAGGGGTACAGATACGCAGTATTTT
TRBJ1-1	TRBD1	TRBV27	-	CASSLGTGSEAFF	TGTGCCAGCAGTTTGGGGACAGGGAGTGAAGCTTTCTTT
TRBJ1-5	TRBD1	TRBV4-2	-	CASSPTLGGQPQHF	TGTGCCAGCAGCCCGACCCTAGGGGGCCAGCCCCAGCATTTT
TRBJ1-2	-	TRBV5-1	-	CASSWGSGGASGYTF	TGCGCCAGCAGCTGGGGAAGTGGGGGGGCGAGTGGCTACACCTTC
TRBJ2-2	-	TRBV9	once	CASSPHSDYLNTGELFF	TGTGCCAGCAGCCCCCACTCAGACTACTTGAACACCGGGGAGCTGTTTTTT
TRBJ1-5	-	TRBV19	-	CASREGSVSNQPQHF	TGTGCCAGTAGAGAGGGTTCTGTAAGCAATCAGCCCCAGCATTTT
TRBJ2-7	-	TRBV30	many	CAWSRIGQGGYEQYF	TGTGCCTGGAGTAGGATAGGGCAGGGGGGTTACGAGCAGTACTTC
TRBJ1-2	-	TRBV5-8	-	CASSLGASRTF	TGTGCCAGCAGCTTGGGGGCCTCAAGGACCTTC
TRBJ2-1	TRBD1	TRBV5-8	-	CASSPGQGAYNEQFF	TGTGCCAGCAGTCCGGGACAGGGGGCCTACAATGAGCAGTTCTTC
TRBJ2-3	-	TRBV7-6	-	CASSLLLASADTQYF	TGTGCCAGCAGCTTACTACTAGCCTCAGCAGATACGCAGTATTTT
TRBJ1-1	-	TRBV19	-	CASGVTVGTEAFF	TGTGCCAGCGGGGTGACGGTGGGCACTGAAGCTTTCTTT
TRBJ2-7	TRBD2	TRBV30	-	CAWVTSGGSYEQYF	TGTGCCTGGGTGACTAGCGGGGGGTCCTACGAGCAGTACTTC
TRBJ2-3	TRBD2	TRBV6-5	-	CASGSSGDTQYF	TGTGCCAGCGGATCTAGCGGGGATACGCAGTATTTT
TRBJ2-1	TRBD2	TRBV28	-	CASSFEREGGNEQFF	TGTGCCAGCAGTTTTGAACGGGAGGGGGGCAATGAGCAGTTCTTC
TRBJ1-1	-	TRBV15	-	CATSRGEGNGEAFF	TGTGCCACCAGCAGGGGAGAAGGGAACGGCGAAGCTTTCTTT
TRBJ2-3	-	TRBV30	-	CAGTLADTQYF	TGTGCCGGCACCCTTGCAGATACGCAGTATTTT